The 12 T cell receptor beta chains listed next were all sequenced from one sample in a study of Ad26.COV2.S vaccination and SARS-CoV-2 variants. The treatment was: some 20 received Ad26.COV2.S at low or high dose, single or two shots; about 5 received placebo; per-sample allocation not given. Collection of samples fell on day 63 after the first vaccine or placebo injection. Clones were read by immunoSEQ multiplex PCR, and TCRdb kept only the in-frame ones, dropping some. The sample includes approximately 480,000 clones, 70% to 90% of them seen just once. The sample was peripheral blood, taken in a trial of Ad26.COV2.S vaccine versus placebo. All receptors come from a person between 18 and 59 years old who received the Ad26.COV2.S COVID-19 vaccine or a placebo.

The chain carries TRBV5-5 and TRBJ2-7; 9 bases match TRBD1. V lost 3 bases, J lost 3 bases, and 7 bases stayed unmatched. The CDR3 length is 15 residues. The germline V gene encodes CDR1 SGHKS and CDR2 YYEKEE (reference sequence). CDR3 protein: CASSSGTGFVYEQYF. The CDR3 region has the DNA TGTGCCAGCAGCTCCGGGACAGGGTTTGTCTACGAGCAGTACTTC.

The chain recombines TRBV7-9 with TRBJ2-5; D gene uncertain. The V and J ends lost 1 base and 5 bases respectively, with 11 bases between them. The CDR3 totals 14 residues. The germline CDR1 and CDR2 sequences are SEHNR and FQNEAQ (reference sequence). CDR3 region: CASSLGGARETQYF. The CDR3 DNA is TGTGCCAGCAGCTTAGGCGGTGCACGGGAGACCCAGTACTTC.

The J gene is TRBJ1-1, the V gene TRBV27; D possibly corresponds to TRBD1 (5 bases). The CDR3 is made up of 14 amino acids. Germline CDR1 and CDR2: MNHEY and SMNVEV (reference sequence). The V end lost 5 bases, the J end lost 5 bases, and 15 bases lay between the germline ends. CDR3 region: CASSPSGRVTEAFF. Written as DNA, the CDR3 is TGTGCCAGCAGTCCCTCGGGGCGGGTTACTGAAGCTTTCTTT.

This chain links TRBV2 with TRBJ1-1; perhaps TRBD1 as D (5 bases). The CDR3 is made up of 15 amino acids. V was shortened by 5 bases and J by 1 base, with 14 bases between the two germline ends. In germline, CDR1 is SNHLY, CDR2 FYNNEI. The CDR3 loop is CASSPRVGRNTEAFF. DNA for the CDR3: TGTGCCAGCAGTCCCCGGGTGGGACGGAACACTGAAGCTTTCTTT.

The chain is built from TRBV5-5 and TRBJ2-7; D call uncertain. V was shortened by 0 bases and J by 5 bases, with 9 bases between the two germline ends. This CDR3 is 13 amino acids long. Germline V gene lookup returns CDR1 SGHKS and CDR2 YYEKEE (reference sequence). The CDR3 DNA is TGTGCCAGCAGCTTGGAGGCCTGGCACGAGCAGTACTTC. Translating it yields CASSLEAWHEQYF.

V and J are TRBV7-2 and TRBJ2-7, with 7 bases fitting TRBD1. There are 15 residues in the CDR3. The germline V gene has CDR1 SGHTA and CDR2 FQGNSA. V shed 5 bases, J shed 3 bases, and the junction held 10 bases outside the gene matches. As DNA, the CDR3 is TGTGCCAGCAGCGCCGGACAGGCCTTCCTCTACGAGCAGTACTTC. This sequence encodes CASSAGQAFLYEQYF.

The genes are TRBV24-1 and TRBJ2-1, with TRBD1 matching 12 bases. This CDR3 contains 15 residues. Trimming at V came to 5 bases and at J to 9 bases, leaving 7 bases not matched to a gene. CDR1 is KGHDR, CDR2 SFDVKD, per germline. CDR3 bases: TGTGCCACCAGTGCAGCCGGGACAGGGGGCACTGAGCAGTTCTTC. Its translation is CATSAAGTGGTEQFF.

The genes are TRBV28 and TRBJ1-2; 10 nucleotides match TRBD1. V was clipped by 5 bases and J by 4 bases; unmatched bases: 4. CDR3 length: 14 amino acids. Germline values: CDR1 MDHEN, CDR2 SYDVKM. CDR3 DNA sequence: TGTGCCAGCAGTATAGGACAGGGGGTCTATGGCTACACCTTC. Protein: CASSIGQGVYGYTF.

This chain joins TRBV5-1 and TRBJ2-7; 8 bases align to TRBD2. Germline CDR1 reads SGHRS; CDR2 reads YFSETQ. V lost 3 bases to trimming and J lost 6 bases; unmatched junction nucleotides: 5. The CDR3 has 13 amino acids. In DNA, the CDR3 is TGCGCCAGCAGCTCCGGGACTAGAGGCGAGCAGTACTTC. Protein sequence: CASSSGTRGEQYF.

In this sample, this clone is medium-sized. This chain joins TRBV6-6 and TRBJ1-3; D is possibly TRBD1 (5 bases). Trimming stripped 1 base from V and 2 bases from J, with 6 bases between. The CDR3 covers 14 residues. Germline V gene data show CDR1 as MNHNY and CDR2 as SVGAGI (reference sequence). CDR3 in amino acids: CASSYLGAGNTIYF. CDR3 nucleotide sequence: TGTGCCAGCAGTTACTTAGGGGCTGGAAACACCATATATTTT.

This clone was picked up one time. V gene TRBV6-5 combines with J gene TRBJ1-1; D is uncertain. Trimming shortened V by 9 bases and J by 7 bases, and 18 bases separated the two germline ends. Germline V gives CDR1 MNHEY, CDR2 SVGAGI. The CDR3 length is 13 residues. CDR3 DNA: TGTGCCAGTGGGGTACGCGGGAATCTTGAAGCTTTCTTT. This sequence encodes CASGVRGNLEAFF.

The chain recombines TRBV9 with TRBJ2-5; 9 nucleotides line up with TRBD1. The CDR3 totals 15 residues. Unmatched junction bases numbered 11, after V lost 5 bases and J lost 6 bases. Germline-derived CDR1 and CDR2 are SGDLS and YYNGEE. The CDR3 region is CASSDNLQGAKTQYF. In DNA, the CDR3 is TGTGCCAGCAGTGACAACCTACAGGGGGCAAAGACCCAGTACTTC.